The 25 T cell receptor beta chains reported below all come from one sample, sequenced in a study of blood T cell repertoires in COVID-19. Profiled with immunoSEQ multiplex PCR; TCRdb holds only in-frame clones, not every one. Altogether 150,000 to 200,000 clones are present, roughly 80% being singletons, with the ten largest covering 14%. The material sequenced was peripheral blood. These receptors were collected from a woman aged 65 to 85 with COVID-19, enrolled during active disease.

This clone was counted between two and nine times. The V call is TRBV29-1, the J call TRBJ1-1; the D gene is possibly TRBD1 (5 bases). Looked up from germline, CDR1 is SQVTM and CDR2 is ANQGSEA. CDR3 size: 12 residues. The germline V and J ends were trimmed by 4 bases and 6 bases, with 12 bases remaining between them. CDR3 amino acids: CSVAQGRAEAFF. In DNA form, the CDR3 reads TGCAGCGTTGCCCAGGGAAGGGCTGAAGCTTTCTTT.

The V call is TRBV10-3, the J call TRBJ1-5; 7 nucleotides agree with TRBD1. The CDR3 is 14 amino acids. Losses at the gene ends were 10 bases for V and 2 bases for J; bases not matched to a gene: 8. Germline-derived CDR1 and CDR2 are ENHRY and SYGVKD. DNA of the CDR3: TGTGCCACCCGACCAGGACAGGGCAATCAGCCCCAGCATTTT. As protein: CATRPGQGNQPQHF.

The chain couples TRBV2 to TRBJ1-5; D is perhaps TRBD1 (5 bases). CDR1 SNHLY and CDR2 FYNNEI come from the germline V gene. V dropped 5 bases and J dropped 0 bases, with 14 bases sitting between them. The CDR3 is made up of 16 amino acids. CDR3 in DNA: TGTGCCAGCAGTAACGATGACAGCTATAGCAATCAGCCCCAGCATTTT. Translating it yields CASSNDDSYSNQPQHF.

The J gene is TRBJ1-4, the V gene TRBV28; D ambiguous. Germline V gene lookup returns CDR1 MDHEN and CDR2 SYDVKM. Trimming left V 5 bases short and J 8 bases short, with 21 bases between. This CDR3 region has 16 residues. The CDR3 reads CASSVLDGREDEKLFF. The DNA for the CDR3 is TGTGCCAGCAGTGTCTTGGACGGCCGGGAGGACGAAAAACTGTTTTTT. The full variable domain, in which reference TRBV28 and TRBJ1-4 provide the parts outside the CDR3, is DVKVTQSSRYLVKRTGEKVFLECVQDMDHENMFWYRQDPGLGLRLIYFSYDVKMKEKGDIPEGYSVSREKKERFSLILESASTNQTSMYLCASSVLDGREDEKLFFGSGTQLSVL.

The chain joins TRBV6-1 to TRBJ2-2, with D maybe TRBD2 (6 bases). Trimming cost V 2 bases and J 4 bases, with 14 bases left between them. CDR3 length: 16 amino acids. Per germline, CDR1 MNHNS and CDR2 SASEGT. The CDR3 nucleotides are TGTGCCAGCAGTGAATCGACTAGAGGCGTCACCGGGGAGCTGTTTTTT. It specifies CASSESTRGVTGELFF.

CDR3 nucleotide sequence: TGTGCCAGCAGTCTAACAGGGATTCAGCCCCAGCATTTT. Protein product: CASSLTGIQPQHF. The chain uses TRBV28 and TRBJ1-5, with a weak D call TRBD1 (6 bases). Between the trimmed V and J ends, which lost 5 bases and 6 bases, there was a span of 11 bases. The CDR3 totals 13 residues. Per the germline V gene, CDR1 is MDHEN and CDR2 is SYDVKM.

CDR3 nucleotides: TGTGCCAGCAGCTCCGGGAGCTCCTACGAGCAGTACGTC. It codes for CASSSGSSYEQYV. The rearrangement uses TRBV7-8 and TRBJ2-7; the D gene is possibly TRBD2 (6 bases). Germline V gene data show CDR1 as SGHVS and CDR2 as FQNEAQ. The V end was cut by 4 bases, the J end by 0 bases, with 7 bases between. The CDR3 loop spans 13 amino acids.

The chain is built from TRBV14 and TRBJ2-5, with D unclear. The CDR3 contains 13 residues. CDR1 is SGHDN, CDR2 FVKESK, per germline. V lost 5 bases, J lost 5 bases, and 12 bases lay in between. CDR3 DNA sequence: TGTGCCAGCAGCTTTTTCTCTTCGGAGACCCAGTACTTC. It is translated as CASSFFSSETQYF. The full variable domain, with the rest looked up from reference TRBV14 and TRBJ2-5, is EAGVTQFPSHSVIEKGQTVTLRCDPISGHDNLYWYRRVMGKEIKFLLHFVKESKQDESGMPNNRFLAERTGGTYSTLKVQPAELEDSGVYFCASSFFSSETQYFGPGTRLLVL.

The chain joins TRBV12-1 to TRBJ2-7; the table's D call TRBD2 went unverified against the DNA. TRBV12-1 is recorded as a pseudogene. The CDR3 sequence is 17 residues long. CDR3 bases: TGTGCCAGCAGCCCTCTGCCCCCGGGACTAGAATCCTACGAGCAGTACTTC. It translates to CASSPLPPGLESYEQYF.

The rearrangement uses TRBV12-3 or TRBV12-4 and TRBJ1-2; 9 bases align to TRBD1. This CDR3 is built from 13 residues. With 5 bases clipped from V and 6 bases from J, the junction kept 4 bases outside the gene matches. CDR3 coding DNA: TGTGCCAGCAGTAGGGACAGGGAAAATGGCTACACCTTC. Protein: CASSRDRENGYTF.

The rearrangement uses TRBV27 and TRBJ1-2; TRBD1 aligns across 9 bases. The CDR3 has 16 amino acids. The V segment lost 0 bases and the J segment 4 bases; nucleotides outside the gene matches: 6. Germline assignment: CDR1 MNHEY and CDR2 SMNVEV (reference sequence). As DNA, the CDR3 is TGTGCCAGCAGTTTATCCGTCGGGACAGGGCCCTATGGCTACACCTTC. It encodes CASSLSVGTGPYGYTF.

The chain carries TRBV7-8 and TRBJ2-3, with a tentative D call TRBD2 (6 bases). V lost 3 bases and J 0 bases, leaving 10 bases between the germline ends. Germline values: CDR1 SGHVS, CDR2 FQNEAQ. The CDR3 is 15 residues long. As DNA, the CDR3 is TGTGCCAGCAGCTTTACGCGGGGCAGCACAGATACGCAGTATTTT. Translating gives CASSFTRGSTDTQYF.

This sequence joins TRBV3-1 (or the pseudogene TRBV3-2) and TRBJ1-1; 7 bases are shared with TRBD1. Germline V gives CDR1 LGHDT, CDR2 YNNKEL (reference sequence). This CDR3 comprises 11 residues. The V and J ends lost 3 bases and 9 bases, in that order; junction bases with no gene match: 1. The CDR3 sequence is CASSQTGQAFF. As DNA, the CDR3 is TGTGCCAGCAGCCAGACAGGGCAAGCTTTCTTT.

In DNA form, the CDR3 reads TGTGCCAGCAGCAGACAGGGAACTGGGGCCAACGTCCTGACTTTC. This sequence encodes CASSRQGTGANVLTF. The chain carries TRBV9 and TRBJ2-6, with 7 bases matching TRBD1. CDR3 length equals 15 residues. In germline, CDR1 is SGDLS, CDR2 YYNGEE. J was trimmed by 2 bases and V by 4 bases; bases with no gene match: 3. Based on the CDR3 plus reference TRBV9 and TRBJ2-6, the full variable domain is DSGVTQTPKHLITATGQRVTLRCSPRSGDLSVYWYQQSLDQGLQFLIQYYNGEERAKGNILERFSAQQFPDLHSELNLSSLELGDSALYFCASSRQGTGANVLTFGAGSRLTVL.

V and J are TRBV11-2 and TRBJ1-4; 11 bases fit TRBD1. Germline V CDR1 and CDR2: SGHAT, FQNNGV. CDR3 size: 16 residues. J lost 10 bases, V lost 5 bases, and 12 bases had no gene match. CDR3 DNA: TGTGCCAGCAGCACTAACAGGGGACAGGGGGGAGGAAAACTGTTTTTT. Protein sequence: CASSTNRGQGGGKLFF. The full variable domain, with the rest looked up from reference TRBV11-2 and TRBJ1-4, is EAGVAQSPRYKIIEKRQSVAFWCNPISGHATLYWYQQILGQGPKLLIQFQNNGVVDDSQLPKDRFSAERLKGVDSTLKIQPAKLEDSAVYLCASSTNRGQGGGKLFFGSGTQLSVL.

The chain links TRBV19 to TRBJ2-3; D is possibly TRBD2 (6 bases). The germline gives CDR1 LNHDA, CDR2 SQIVND (reference sequence). The CDR3 is 18 residues long. Trimming took off 3 bases at V and 3 bases at J, with 22 bases between the two ends. CDR3 loop: CASSISGPGRAGTDTQYF. DNA of the CDR3: TGTGCCAGTAGTATTTCGGGCCCCGGGCGGGCGGGGACAGATACGCAGTATTTT.

The rearrangement uses TRBV19 and TRBJ2-7; a weak D match, TRBD2 (5 bases). The V and J ends lost 4 bases and 3 bases respectively, with 22 bases between them. This CDR3 contains 17 residues. Germline V gives CDR1 LNHDA, CDR2 SQIVND (reference sequence). The CDR3: CASSTGPPWRARYEQYF. CDR3 coding DNA: TGTGCCAGTAGTACTGGACCCCCTTGGCGGGCCCGCTACGAGCAGTACTTC.

This clone turned up a few times. The chain is built from TRBV28 and TRBJ1-3; tentatively, D is TRBD1 (5 bases). CDR3 length: 14 amino acids. V was trimmed by 5 bases and J by 2 bases, leaving 10 bases between them. The germline gives CDR1 MDHEN, CDR2 SYDVKM. CDR3 nucleotide sequence: TGTGCCAGCAGTCCCGGGGGTACTGGAAACACCATATATTTT. It encodes CASSPGGTGNTIYF.

This clone has only one observation. This sequence joins TRBV5-8 and TRBJ2-1; 8 nucleotides match TRBD2. With 9 bases clipped from V and 3 bases from J, the junction kept 11 bases outside the gene matches. The CDR3 contains 15 residues. Looked up from germline, CDR1 is SGHTS and CDR2 is YDEGEE. In DNA, the CDR3 is TGTGCCACTCTCATCTTAGCGGGACTCTACAATGAGCAGTTCTTC. As protein: CATLILAGLYNEQFF.

The gene calls are TRBV30 and TRBJ2-2; D ambiguous. The CDR3 loop spans 13 amino acids. Per germline, CDR1 GTSNPN and CDR2 SVGIG (reference sequence). The V end was cut by 0 bases, the J end by 5 bases, with 7 bases between. DNA of the CDR3: TGTGCCTGGAGTGTAGCTATAACCGGGGAGCTGTTTTTT. This gives the protein CAWSVAITGELFF.

V gene TRBV15 combines with J gene TRBJ2-1; 12 positions agree with TRBD2. The ends lost 4 bases at V and 9 bases at J; junction bases unmatched: 4. CDR3 size: 14 residues. CDR1 and CDR2 from the germline V gene are LNHNV and YYDKDF (reference sequence). The CDR3 DNA reads as TGTGCCACCAGCATCGGACTAGCGGGGACTGAGCAGTTCTTC. As protein: CATSIGLAGTEQFF.

The chain has TRBV28 and TRBJ1-4; D gene uncertain. The CDR3 covers 13 residues. V shed 4 bases and J shed 12 bases, with 15 bases lying between them. Germline V gene data show CDR1 as MDHEN and CDR2 as SYDVKM. CDR3 loop: CASSSYLSVQLFF. DNA of the CDR3: TGTGCCAGCAGTTCCTATCTGAGCGTGCAACTGTTTTTT.

The rearrangement uses TRBV19 and TRBJ1-1; perhaps TRBD1 as D (5 bases). V was cut by 8 bases and J by 7 bases, with 14 bases left in between. Germline CDR1 and CDR2: LNHDA and SQIVND (reference sequence). This CDR3 contains 12 residues. CDR3 residues: CASVLPRGEAFF. As DNA, the CDR3 is TGTGCCAGTGTTCTCCCTAGGGGTGAAGCTTTCTTT.

The table lists this clone with a few counts. Relative to the germline gene, one junction end is altered; a read error may explain this. This sequence joins TRBV2 and TRBJ1-5; D uncertain. This CDR3 spans 15 amino acids. CDR1 SNHLY and CDR2 FYNNEI come from the germline V gene. The CDR3 loop is CACSDEARPGQPQHF. CDR3 sequence (DNA): TGTGCCTGCAGTGATGAGGCACGACCCGGTCAGCCCCAGCATTTT.

This chain links TRBV9 with TRBJ1-6, with D possibly being TRBD1 (5 bases). The CDR3 is 15 amino acids. V was shortened by 3 bases and J by 7 bases, with 14 bases between the two germline ends. Germline values: CDR1 SGDLS, CDR2 YYNGEE. CDR3 DNA sequence: TGTGCCAGCAGCGATGCCAGGGCGAACAATTCACCCCTCCACTTT. This sequence encodes CASSDARANNSPLHF.